Sequencing of this TCR beta chain was carried out in a study of T cells in Graves' hyperthyroidism and ophthalmopathy. Study-level information: Peripheral blood was secured at the point of initial diagnosis, before any treatment.

The study's findings and limits: In validation, the model predicted ophthalmopathy. These predictions came a median approximately 6.5 months before onset. Ophthalmopathy could be told apart from stable hyperthyroidism with a 13 V-J model.

Researchers amplified the TCR beta CDR3 regions from RNA transcripts. Carried out on the TCR CDR3, a first-round RT-PCR used the HTBI primer set. TCRdb itself ran the multiplex PCR reads through MiXCR, one entry per CDR3 protein. The sample holds hundreds of thousands of distinct CDR3 sequences, 35% to 40% seen once. The diagnostic basis comprised clinical symptoms, serum thyroxine and TRAb, thyroid ultrasound and orbital computed tomography. This clonotype came up a few times. The target antigen is unknown. V shed 4 bases, J shed 5 bases, and the junction held 10 bases outside the gene matches. The CDR3 spans 15 residues. Per germline, CDR1 SGHRS and CDR2 YFSETQ.

The sequence derives from a man in his late teens or twenties with Graves' hyperthyroidism. The genes are TRBV5-1 and TRBJ1-1, with 8 bases matching TRBD1. Specimen: blood. The CDR3 loop is CASSDGQGVRTEAFF. The CDR3 DNA sequence: TGCGCCAGCAGCGACGGACAGGGCGTGAGGACTGAAGCTTTCTTT.